The T cell receptor (beta chain) described here comes from a study of blood T cells in healthy people across ages. Findings of the study overall: No conclusive comparison of naive versus antigen-experienced cells was possible with unsorted PBMCs. Diversity figures derived from one million T cells were judged to underestimate the true value.

The individuals who served as donors were healthy Caucasians living in Russia, aged roughly 6 to 90. PCR was performed a second time for about 6 to 11 cycles using a sample-barcoded 5' primer and a J-beta primer mix. Each sample provided no less than 3 million CDR3-containing paired-end reads. TCRdb called the 5' RACE reads again in MiXCR, with one record for every CDR3 protein. Of approximately 820,000 distinct CDR3 sequences in the sample, more than 40% were seen once. V was shortened by 6 bases and J by 7 bases, with 15 bases between the two germline ends. CDR3 size: 13 residues. The germline V gene encodes CDR1 SGHTA and CDR2 FQGNSA. This clonotype was counted only a few times. Antigen unknown.

The chain is built from TRBV7-2 and TRBJ2-5; D may correspond to TRBD1 or TRBD2 (6 bases each). The sequenced sample was blood. This receptor was identified in a man aged 55 to 69 in good health. The CDR3 coding sequence is TGTGCCAGCAGGGTACTAGGAGGGGGGACCCAGTACTTC. Protein product: CASRVLGGGTQYF.